These 12 T cell receptor beta chains were all obtained from the same sample, sequenced in a study of blood T cell repertoires in COVID-19. Method: immunoSEQ multiplex PCR; TCRdb's copy keeps in-frame clones and lacks some. The table lists 300,000 to 350,000 clones, 90% of them singletons. The sequenced sample consisted of peripheral blood. Every receptor here comes from a woman aged 40-49 years with COVID-19, enrolled during active disease.

This sequence joins TRBV5-6 and TRBJ1-6; the D is unclear. V dropped 2 bases and J dropped 8 bases, with 11 bases sitting between them. Per the germline V gene, CDR1 is SGHDT and CDR2 is YYEEEE. The CDR3 runs to 14 residues. In DNA form, the CDR3 reads TGTGCCAGCAGCTTAGGAGTACGGGATTCACCCCTCCACTTT. Protein sequence: CASSLGVRDSPLHF. The variable domain in full, with the rest retrieved from reference TRBV5-6 and TRBJ1-6, is DAGVTQSPTHLIKTRGQQVTLRCSPKSGHDTVSWYQQALGQGPQFIFQYYEEEERQRGNFPDRFSGHQFPNYSSELNVNALLLGDSALYLCASSLGVRDSPLHFGNGTRLTVT.

The chain couples TRBV7-9 to TRBJ2-7, with D perhaps TRBD1 (6 bases). The CDR3 spans 12 residues. Between the trimmed V and J ends, which lost 10 bases and 4 bases, there was a span of 14 bases. Germline loops: CDR1 SEHNR, CDR2 FQNEAQ (reference sequence). The CDR3 sequence is CATGQRAYEQYF. The CDR3 DNA reads as TGTGCCACCGGACAGAGAGCTTACGAGCAGTACTTC.

The chain joins TRBV7-2 to TRBJ1-2; 7 bases fit TRBD1. The CDR3 runs 13 residues. Germline V gene data show CDR1 as SGHTA and CDR2 as FQGNSA. The junction had 3 bases not matched to a gene; V was cut back by 5 bases and J by 3 bases. CDR3 sequence reads: CASSVTGDYGYTF. In nucleotides, the CDR3 is TGTGCCAGCAGCGTAACAGGGGACTATGGCTACACCTTC. The full variable domain, rest sourced from reference TRBV7-2 and TRBJ1-2, is GAGVSQSPSNKVTEKGKDVELRCDPISGHTALYWYRQSLGQGLEFLIYFQGNSAPDKSGLPSDRFSAERTGGSVSTLTIQRTQQEDSAVYLCASSVTGDYGYTFGSGTRLTVV.

This chain uses TRBV18 with TRBJ1-1; no clear D gene. Germline V gene data show CDR1 as KGHSH and CDR2 as LQKENI. CDR3 length: 15 residues. The V and J ends lost 3 bases and 8 bases respectively, with 19 bases between them. The CDR3 DNA follows: TGTGCCAGCTCACCGGTTCATCGGGATTCGGGAGAAGCTTTCTTT. This sequence encodes CASSPVHRDSGEAFF.

V and J are TRBV28 and TRBJ1-1; the match to TRBD1 covers 8 bases. Germline V gives CDR1 MDHEN, CDR2 SYDVKM. V shed 6 bases and J 4 bases; nucleotides not matched to a gene: 4. The CDR3 is 13 amino acids. The CDR3 sequence is CASRPGGGTEAFF. The CDR3 coding sequence is TGTGCCAGCAGACCAGGGGGCGGCACTGAAGCTTTCTTT.

V usage is TRBV7-8 and J usage is TRBJ2-7; a possible D gene is TRBD1 (5 bases). Looked up from germline, CDR1 is SGHVS and CDR2 is FQNEAQ. CDR3 length: 17 residues. V lost 4 bases and J lost 7, with 26 bases in between. CDR3 DNA: TGTGCCAGCAGCTCCTCTACAGCGAGACAGACCCCTGGTGAGCAGTACTTC. Translated: CASSSSTARQTPGEQYF.

This clone appeared a single time. The rearrangement links TRBV27 to TRBJ1-3, with a possible D match to TRBD1 (5 bases). This CDR3 region has 16 residues. V was cut by 8 bases and J by 0 bases, with 17 bases left in between. CDR1 and CDR2 from the germline V gene are MNHEY and SMNVEV (reference sequence). The CDR3 region has the DNA TGTGCCAGCGGGAAGGGGCAAGGATACTCTGGAAACACCATATATTTT. Translated: CASGKGQGYSGNTIYF.

CDR3 loop: CASSPGALNTEAFF. The CDR3 bases are TGTGCCAGCAGCCCGGGTGCCTTGAACACTGAAGCTTTCTTT. The chain carries TRBV28 and TRBJ1-1; D gene ambiguous. The V end lost 6 bases, the J end lost 0 bases, and 11 bases lay between the germline ends. CDR1 and CDR2 (germline): MDHEN, SYDVKM. The CDR3 length is 14 residues.

The rearrangement uses TRBV7-2 and TRBJ2-2; D perhaps matches TRBD1 (5 bases). Deletions cut 5 bases from V and 4 bases from J, with 23 bases between. This CDR3 spans 18 amino acids. Germline loops: CDR1 SGHTA, CDR2 FQGNSA. CDR3 coding DNA: TGTGCCAGCAGCCTTAGACGCGGTCAGGGTCCGGTCACCGGGGAGCTGTTTTTT. Amino acids: CASSLRRGQGPVTGELFF.

The chain is built from TRBV27 and TRBJ2-1; TRBD2 agrees at 13 bases. V dropped 6 bases and J dropped 7; count of bases not matched to a gene: 6. The CDR3 loop spans 15 amino acids. Germline V CDR1 and CDR2: MNHEY, SMNVEV (reference sequence). The CDR3 protein is CASRKGLAGPNEQFF. DNA for the CDR3: TGTGCCAGCAGGAAGGGACTAGCGGGACCTAATGAGCAGTTCTTC.

The chain employs TRBV5-4 and TRBJ2-1; D is perhaps TRBD2 (6 bases). CDR3 length: 16 residues. The germline V gene encodes CDR1 SGHNT and CDR2 YYREEE (reference sequence). Trimming took 3 bases from V and 0 from J, leaving 13 bases between them. The CDR3 DNA is TGTGCCAGCAGCTCGGGGGACTCCTACTCCTACAATGAGCAGTTCTTC. This encodes CASSSGDSYSYNEQFF.

V usage is TRBV7-2 and J usage is TRBJ1-2, with TRBD1 identical over 10 bases. Trimming cost V 1 base and J 3 bases; bases outside gene matches: 5. CDR3 length equals 16 residues. Germline values: CDR1 SGHTA, CDR2 FQGNSA. The CDR3 DNA follows: TGTGCCAGCAGCTTAGTCGCCGGACAGGGGGACTATGGCTACACCTTC. Translated, it gives CASSLVAGQGDYGYTF. Full variable domain (remainder filled in from reference TRBV7-2 and TRBJ1-2): GAGVSQSPSNKVTEKGKDVELRCDPISGHTALYWYRQSLGQGLEFLIYFQGNSAPDKSGLPSDRFSAERTGGSVSTLTIQRTQQEDSAVYLCASSLVAGQGDYGYTFGSGTRLTVV.